This TCR beta chain was documented in a study of CD8+ T cells in alopecia areata. Whole-study results and caveats: Compared with mice, patients displayed less clear TCR sharing, possibly for HLA-related reasons. Clonality was higher in lesional than normal scalp, especially in alopecia totalis/universalis. Scalp sample sequencing also detects resident alphabeta T cells of normal skin.

V was clipped by 10 bases and J by 4 bases; unmatched bases: 11. Germline CDR1 and CDR2: MNHEY and SVGAGI. This CDR3 spans 14 amino acids. Sequencing relied on a cDNA template that was reverse transcribed from extracted RNA. TCRdb's copy holds only in-frame clones and misses some; the assay was immunoSEQ multiplex PCR. The repertoire includes approximately 99,000 clones, approximately 60% of them detected once, and 20% to 25% sits in the top ten. Isolation of CD4+ and CD8+ T cells from PBMCs was achieved by sorting. This clone was counted between two and nine times. As yet, its antigen is unknown. The sample taken for sequencing was CD8+ T cells sorted from blood. The sequence came from a human donor in good health. The chain links TRBV6-5 to TRBJ2-7; 9 bases agree with TRBD1. DNA of the CDR3: TGTGCCACCTCGCCGGGACAGGGTAGTTACGAGCAGTACTTC. It specifies CATSPGQGSYEQYF.